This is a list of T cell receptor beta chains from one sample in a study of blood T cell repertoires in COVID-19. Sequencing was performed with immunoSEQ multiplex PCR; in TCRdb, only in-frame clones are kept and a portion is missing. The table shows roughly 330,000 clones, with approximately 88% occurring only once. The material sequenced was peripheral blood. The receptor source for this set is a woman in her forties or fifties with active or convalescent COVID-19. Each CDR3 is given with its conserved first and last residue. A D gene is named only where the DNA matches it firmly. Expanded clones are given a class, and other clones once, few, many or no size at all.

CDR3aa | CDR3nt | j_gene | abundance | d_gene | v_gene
CASSLVAGQGPQHF | TGTGCCAGCAGTTTAGTGGCAGGGCAAGGGCCCCAGCATTTT | TRBJ1-5 | NA | NA | TRBV28
CAWSSQGRLFPLHF | TGTGCCTGGAGTTCCCAGGGCAGGCTATTTCCCCTCCACTTT | TRBJ1-6 | NA | NA | TRBV30
CASSEINQPQHF | TGTGCCAGCAGTGAGATAAATCAGCCCCAGCATTTT | TRBJ1-5 | NA | NA | TRBV28
CAWKFEGVGYNSPLHF | TGTGCCTGGAAGTTTGAGGGGGTTGGCTATAATTCACCCCTCCACTTT | TRBJ1-6 | NA | NA | TRBV30
CAWSKDRAGSPLHF | TGTGCCTGGAGCAAAGACAGGGCGGGGTCACCCCTCCACTTT | TRBJ1-6 | few | TRBD1 | TRBV30
CASSRRLVWETQYF | TGTGCCAGCAGCCGACGACTAGTTTGGGAGACCCAGTACTTC | TRBJ2-5 | NA | NA | TRBV28
CASSSRLPSGNTIYF | TGTGCCAGTAGCTCGAGACTGCCCTCTGGAAACACCATATATTTT | TRBJ1-3 | once | NA | TRBV19
CASSYPVPGGQETQYF | TGTGCCAGCAGTTATCCAGTCCCAGGGGGCCAAGAGACCCAGTACTTC | TRBJ2-5 | NA | TRBD1 | TRBV6-2/TRBV6-3
CASSKTGEDGYTF | TGTGCCAGTAGCAAGACAGGGGAGGATGGCTACACCTTC | TRBJ1-2 | NA | TRBD1 | TRBV19
CASSLDRGISYGYTF | TGTGCCAGCAGCCTGGACAGGGGAATAAGCTATGGCTACACCTTC | TRBJ1-2 | NA | TRBD1 | TRBV7-2
CASSLMTGVNEKLFF | TGTGCCAGCAGCTTAATGACAGGGGTGAATGAAAAACTGTTTTTT | TRBJ1-4 | NA | TRBD1 | TRBV7-2
CASSPHPDMAYGYTF | TGTGCCAGCAGCCCCCACCCGGACATGGCCTATGGCTACACCTTC | TRBJ1-2 | NA | NA | TRBV4-2
CASSSPGSGTEAFF | TGTGCCAGCAGCTCCCCCGGGTCCGGCACTGAAGCTTTCTTT | TRBJ1-1 | NA | NA | TRBV5-4